The rows below give T cell receptor beta chains drawn from one sample of a study of cytomegalovirus exposure and HLA in healthy donors. Method: immunoSEQ multiplex PCR; TCRdb's copy keeps in-frame clones and lacks some. The table has approximately 160,000 clones, approximately 81% seen once; the top ten hold approximately 10%. Sequencing was performed on PBMCs. These receptors all stem from a man aged 25 to 40 in good health and CMV-seropositive. The CDR3 runs from the conserved cysteine through the conserved F or W. D genes are given only for firm matches. Where a row states a size, it is once, few, many or the class of an expanded clone; other rows omit it.

j_call: TRBJ2-7; clone_size: .; d_call: TRBD2; v_call: TRBV18; cdr3_aa: CASSPGTKNYEQYF; cdr3_nt: TGTGCCAGCTCACCGGGGACTAAAAACTACGAGCAGTACTTC
j_call: TRBJ1-2; clone_size: few; d_call: TRBD1; v_call: TRBV5-6; cdr3_aa: CASSFGTAYGYTF; cdr3_nt: TGTGCCAGCAGCTTTGGGACAGCCTATGGCTACACCTTC
j_call: TRBJ2-7; clone_size: .; d_call: .; v_call: TRBV7-6; cdr3_aa: CASRPRDSPLDEQYF; cdr3_nt: TGTGCCAGCAGACCCCGGGACTCCCCGCTCGACGAGCAGTACTTC
j_call: TRBJ2-7; clone_size: .; d_call: .; v_call: TRBV5-1; cdr3_aa: CASRPDGTGYEQYF; cdr3_nt: TGCGCCAGCAGACCCGACGGCACAGGCTACGAGCAGTACTTC
j_call: TRBJ2-1; clone_size: .; d_call: TRBD2; v_call: TRBV11-2; cdr3_aa: CASSLVLAGDSEQFF; cdr3_nt: TGTGCCAGCAGCTTAGTACTAGCGGGAGATAGTGAGCAGTTCTTC
j_call: TRBJ1-5; clone_size: many; d_call: .; v_call: TRBV28; cdr3_aa: CASSSPRGAGNQPQHF; cdr3_nt: TGTGCCAGCAGTTCGCCCCGGGGGGCGGGCAATCAGCCCCAGCATTTT
j_call: TRBJ2-2; clone_size: .; d_call: TRBD2; v_call: TRBV9; cdr3_aa: CASSAGGGQNTGELFF; cdr3_nt: TGTGCCAGCAGCGCGGGAGGAGGGCAGAACACCGGGGAGCTGTTTTTT
j_call: TRBJ2-3; clone_size: .; d_call: .; v_call: TRBV6-1; cdr3_aa: CASLVPSGTDTQYF; cdr3_nt: TGTGCCAGTCTGGTCCCGAGCGGCACAGATACGCAGTATTTT
j_call: TRBJ2-7; clone_size: .; d_call: TRBD2; v_call: TRBV9; cdr3_aa: CASSVSGLATSYEQYF; cdr3_nt: TGTGCCAGCAGCGTCTCAGGACTAGCGACGTCCTACGAGCAGTACTTC
j_call: TRBJ1-5; clone_size: few; d_call: .; v_call: TRBV2; cdr3_aa: CASSAGVGQPQHF; cdr3_nt: TGTGCCAGCAGTGCAGGGGTGGGCCAGCCCCAGCATTTT
j_call: TRBJ2-7; clone_size: .; d_call: .; v_call: TRBV28; cdr3_aa: CASSLRVYEQYF; cdr3_nt: TGTGCCAGCAGTTTACGGGTCTACGAGCAGTACTTC
j_call: TRBJ1-1; clone_size: .; d_call: .; v_call: TRBV2; cdr3_aa: CASSEQGMAVNTEAFF; cdr3_nt: TGTGCCAGCAGCGAACAGGGTATGGCGGTGAACACTGAAGCTTTCTTT